Below, 20 T cell receptor beta chains from the same sample are listed, as sequenced in a study of shared clonotypes between healthy human individuals. Repertoires were generated with immunoSEQ multiplex PCR, while TCRdb's copy carries only in-frame clones and drops some. The table lists over 950,000 clones, roughly 80% of them singletons, with approximately 0.9% in the top ten. Sequencing used memory CD4+ T cells from PBMCs. The subset was: CD45RA-negative fraction. These receptors were obtained from a young man in good health. Some clones in this sample may be carry-over from other donors' samples.

The chain has TRBV7-3 and TRBJ2-5; D possibly matches TRBD1 or TRBD2 (6 bases each). V lost 4 bases and J lost 11, with 17 bases in between. Germline loops: CDR1 SGHTA, CDR2 FQGTGA. The CDR3 consists of 13 residues. The DNA of the CDR3 is TGTGCCAGCAGCTCCCTAGGGGGGCTTGCGCAGTACTTC. It encodes CASSSLGGLAQYF.

The J gene is TRBJ2-4, the V gene TRBV19, with a tentative D call TRBD2 (6 bases). CDR3 length: 15 amino acids. Trimming cost V 6 bases and J 8 bases, with 20 bases left between them. Germline CDR1 is LNHDA and CDR2 is SQIVND (reference sequence). CDR3 loop: CASSTPSGVVDIQYF. Written as DNA, the CDR3 is TGTGCCAGTAGCACCCCCTCGGGGGTCGTAGACATTCAGTACTTC. The full variable domain, with the rest looked up from reference TRBV19 and TRBJ2-4, is DGGITQSPKYLFRKEGQNVTLSCEQNLNHDAMYWYRQDPGQGLRLIYYSQIVNDFQKGDIAEGYSVSREKKESFPLTVTSAQKNPTAFYLCASSTPSGVVDIQYFGAGTRLSVL.

The gene calls are TRBV7-3 and TRBJ2-1, with 9 bases matching TRBD2. The CDR3 length is 13 residues. Germline lookup yields CDR1 SGHTA and CDR2 FQGTGA. V lost 4 bases, J lost 7 bases, and 2 bases stayed unmatched. The CDR3 sequence is CASSYSGGNEQFF. CDR3 in DNA: TGTGCCAGCAGCTATAGCGGGGGTAATGAGCAGTTCTTC. The full variable domain, in which reference TRBV7-3 and TRBJ2-1 provide the parts outside the CDR3, is GAGVSQTPSNKVTEKGKYVELRCDPISGHTALYWYRQSLGQGPEFLIYFQGTGAADDSGLPNDRFFAVRPEGSVSTLKIQRTERGDSAVYLCASSYSGGNEQFFGPGTRLTVL.

V gene TRBV27 combines with J gene TRBJ2-7, with 16 positions matching TRBD2. The CDR3 is 22 residues long. Germline lookup yields CDR1 MNHEY and CDR2 SMNVEV (reference sequence). Losses at the gene ends were 2 bases for V and 0 bases for J; bases not matched to a gene: 16. The CDR3 is CASSLRSLKGTSGRATSYEQYF. CDR3 nucleotides: TGTGCCAGCAGTTTACGCTCGCTAAAAGGGACTAGCGGGAGGGCCACCTCCTACGAGCAGTACTTC.

The chain recombines TRBV18 with TRBJ1-4; D is perhaps TRBD1 (5 bases). V was trimmed by 2 bases and J by 8 bases, leaving 18 bases between them. This CDR3 region has 16 residues. Germline CDR1 and CDR2: KGHSH and LQKENI. The CDR3 here is CASSPTLRGDEEKLFF. The CDR3 nucleotides read TGTGCCAGCTCACCAACTTTACGGGGGGACGAAGAAAAACTGTTTTTT.

This clone has a single count. CDR3 amino acids: CASSYSAGRMNTEAFF. Written as DNA, the CDR3 is TGTGCCAGCAGTTACTCCGCAGGCAGGATGAACACTGAAGCTTTCTTT. V and J are TRBV6-5 and TRBJ1-1; D is undetermined. Trimming removed 0 bases from V and 0 bases from J, with 11 bases in between. CDR1 and CDR2 (germline): MNHEY, SVGAGI. This CDR3 has 16 amino acids.

J is TRBJ2-6 and V is TRBV2, with D possibly TRBD1 on 5 matching bases. CDR3 size: 15 residues. V dropped 9 bases and J dropped 1 base, with 13 bases sitting between them. CDR1 SNHLY and CDR2 FYNNEI come from the germline V gene. The CDR3 coding sequence is TGTGCCAGTGGCGAGACAGCGTCTGGGGCCAACGTCCTGACTTTC. It codes for CASGETASGANVLTF.

This clone was counted a few times. V usage is TRBV10-2 and J usage is TRBJ1-5; 8 bases map to TRBD1. J was trimmed by 6 bases and V by 5 bases; bases with no gene match: 3. Germline V lookup: CDR1 WSHSY, CDR2 SAAADI. CDR3 length: 13 amino acids. The chain's CDR3 is CASSSQGGQPQHF. Here the CDR3 DNA reads TGCGCCAGCAGTTCACAGGGGGGTCAGCCCCAGCATTTT.

This clone came up a few times. The chain couples TRBV19 to TRBJ2-5; possible D gene TRBD1, 6 bases. V shed 3 bases and J shed 2 bases, with 10 bases lying between them. Germline V CDR1 and CDR2: LNHDA, SQIVND (reference sequence). The CDR3 sequence is 14 residues long. CDR3 DNA: TGTGCCAGTAGTATGTTCGACAGGCAAGAGACCCAGTACTTC. Translated: CASSMFDRQETQYF.

Remarks on this clone: The same CDR3 is also encoded by other DNA sequences in this sample. This rearrangement joins TRBV10-3 to TRBJ1-1; TRBD1 is a possible D gene (5 bases). The V and J ends lost 2 bases and 3 bases respectively, with 7 bases between them. This CDR3 region has 13 residues. The germline V gene encodes CDR1 ENHRY and CDR2 SYGVKD. CDR3 loop: CAISERGDTEAFF. The CDR3 DNA is TGTGCCATCAGTGAGAGAGGGGACACTGAAGCTTTCTTT.

The rearrangement joins TRBV7-3 to TRBJ2-7; TRBD1 might be the D (6 bases). The CDR3 covers 14 residues. Per the germline V gene, CDR1 is SGHTA and CDR2 is FQGTGA. The germline V and J ends were trimmed by 4 bases and 6 bases, with 16 bases remaining between them. The CDR3 DNA is TGTGCCAGCAGCTCGCAACAGGGTCCAGGCGAGCAGTACTTC. Its protein product is CASSSQQGPGEQYF. Supplemented by reference TRBV7-3 and TRBJ2-7, the full variable domain reads GAGVSQTPSNKVTEKGKYVELRCDPISGHTALYWYRQSLGQGPEFLIYFQGTGAADDSGLPNDRFFAVRPEGSVSTLKIQRTERGDSAVYLCASSSQQGPGEQYFGPGTRLTVT.

A few counts support this clone. V usage is TRBV4-3 and J usage is TRBJ2-2, with D perhaps matching TRBD1 (5 bases). This CDR3 has 15 residues. Trimming took 2 bases from V and 10 from J, leaving 17 bases between them. From germline, CDR1 is LGHNA and CDR2 YSLEER. The CDR3 sequence is CASSQTDKTVEELFF. The CDR3 nucleotides read TGCGCCAGCAGCCAAACGGACAAGACGGTTGAGGAGCTGTTTTTT.

Notes on this clone: The sample has other DNA sequences that encode this CDR3 too. The V call is TRBV5-4, the J call TRBJ1-1, with 9 nucleotides matching TRBD1. Germline loops: CDR1 SGHNT, CDR2 YYREEE (reference sequence). The CDR3 runs to 15 residues. V trimming: 3 bases; J trimming: 1 base; junction bases outside the gene matches: 4. CDR3 amino acids: CASSSPGQGNTEAFF. CDR3 in DNA: TGTGCCAGCAGCTCCCCGGGACAGGGGAACACTGAAGCTTTCTTT.

This chain uses TRBV15 with TRBJ2-5; D is undetermined. Between the trimmed V and J ends, which lost 2 bases and 6 bases, there was a span of 10 bases. The germline gives CDR1 LNHNV, CDR2 YYDKDF (reference sequence). This CDR3 contains 13 residues. The CDR3 sequence is CATSRSLGQTQYF. The CDR3 region has the DNA TGTGCCACCAGCAGATCCCTAGGGCAGACCCAGTACTTC.

The chain recombines TRBV6-4 with TRBJ2-2; no reliable D call. Germline lookup yields CDR1 MRHNA and CDR2 SNTAGT. Trimming removed 5 bases at V and 0 bases at J, with 7 bases between. The CDR3 is 14 amino acids. The CDR3 is CASSIATNTGELFF. The CDR3 DNA is TGTGCCAGCAGTATAGCTACGAACACCGGGGAGCTGTTTTTT.

This clone was observed many times. Other DNA sequences in the sample encode the same CDR3. The J gene is TRBJ1-3, the V gene TRBV5-4; D ambiguous. V shed 7 bases and J shed 0 bases, with 8 bases lying between them. The CDR3 length is 13 residues. Germline CDR1 SGHNT, CDR2 YYREEE (reference sequence). The CDR3 sequence is CASGGSSGNTIYF. The CDR3 DNA reads as TGTGCCAGCGGCGGGAGCTCTGGAAACACCATATATTTT.

The table lists this clone with a few counts. The CDR3 region is CASSSGQPGAQPQHF. The CDR3 DNA follows: TGCGCCAGCAGTTCGGGACAGCCGGGAGCCCAGCCCCAGCATTTT. The chain joins TRBV5-1 to TRBJ1-5; 7 bases line up with TRBD1. This CDR3 spans 15 amino acids. CDR1 and CDR2 from the germline V gene are SGHRS and YFSETQ. Germline trimming cut 5 bases from V and 7 bases from J; bases unmatched to any gene: 12.

CDR3 amino acids: CASSLAGSGQGMYEQYF. As DNA, the CDR3 is TGTGCCAGCAGCTTAGCAGGATCGGGACAGGGAATGTACGAGCAGTACTTC. The chain uses TRBV7-8 and TRBJ2-7; TRBD1 aligns across 9 bases. Germline values: CDR1 SGHVS, CDR2 FQNEAQ. CDR3 size: 17 residues. J gave up 4 bases and V 0 bases, and 10 bases lay outside the gene matches. Filled out from reference TRBV7-8 and TRBJ2-7, the complete variable domain reads GAGVSQSPRYKVAKRGQDVALRCDPISGHVSLFWYQQALGQGPEFLTYFQNEAQLDKSGLPSDRFFAERPEGSVSTLKIQRTQQEDSAVYLCASSLAGSGQGMYEQYFGPGTRLTVT.

This clone was detected only a few times. V gene TRBV6-6 combines with J gene TRBJ2-3; D not certain. V was clipped by 6 bases and J by 6 bases, with 10 bases between them. CDR1 is MNHNY, CDR2 SVGAGI, per germline (reference sequence). The CDR3 is made up of 12 amino acids. CDR3 in amino acids: CASSSPSDTQYF. Here the CDR3 DNA reads TGTGCCAGCAGCTCCCCGTCTGATACGCAGTATTTT.

This chain connects TRBV29-1 to TRBJ1-1; D gene unclear. Germline CDR1 SQVTM, CDR2 ANQGSEA. V lost 7 bases and J lost 1, with 16 bases in between. The CDR3 contains 14 residues. The CDR3 region is CSAKGRMENTEAFF. The DNA for the CDR3 is TGCAGCGCAAAAGGGCGAATGGAGAACACTGAAGCTTTCTTT.